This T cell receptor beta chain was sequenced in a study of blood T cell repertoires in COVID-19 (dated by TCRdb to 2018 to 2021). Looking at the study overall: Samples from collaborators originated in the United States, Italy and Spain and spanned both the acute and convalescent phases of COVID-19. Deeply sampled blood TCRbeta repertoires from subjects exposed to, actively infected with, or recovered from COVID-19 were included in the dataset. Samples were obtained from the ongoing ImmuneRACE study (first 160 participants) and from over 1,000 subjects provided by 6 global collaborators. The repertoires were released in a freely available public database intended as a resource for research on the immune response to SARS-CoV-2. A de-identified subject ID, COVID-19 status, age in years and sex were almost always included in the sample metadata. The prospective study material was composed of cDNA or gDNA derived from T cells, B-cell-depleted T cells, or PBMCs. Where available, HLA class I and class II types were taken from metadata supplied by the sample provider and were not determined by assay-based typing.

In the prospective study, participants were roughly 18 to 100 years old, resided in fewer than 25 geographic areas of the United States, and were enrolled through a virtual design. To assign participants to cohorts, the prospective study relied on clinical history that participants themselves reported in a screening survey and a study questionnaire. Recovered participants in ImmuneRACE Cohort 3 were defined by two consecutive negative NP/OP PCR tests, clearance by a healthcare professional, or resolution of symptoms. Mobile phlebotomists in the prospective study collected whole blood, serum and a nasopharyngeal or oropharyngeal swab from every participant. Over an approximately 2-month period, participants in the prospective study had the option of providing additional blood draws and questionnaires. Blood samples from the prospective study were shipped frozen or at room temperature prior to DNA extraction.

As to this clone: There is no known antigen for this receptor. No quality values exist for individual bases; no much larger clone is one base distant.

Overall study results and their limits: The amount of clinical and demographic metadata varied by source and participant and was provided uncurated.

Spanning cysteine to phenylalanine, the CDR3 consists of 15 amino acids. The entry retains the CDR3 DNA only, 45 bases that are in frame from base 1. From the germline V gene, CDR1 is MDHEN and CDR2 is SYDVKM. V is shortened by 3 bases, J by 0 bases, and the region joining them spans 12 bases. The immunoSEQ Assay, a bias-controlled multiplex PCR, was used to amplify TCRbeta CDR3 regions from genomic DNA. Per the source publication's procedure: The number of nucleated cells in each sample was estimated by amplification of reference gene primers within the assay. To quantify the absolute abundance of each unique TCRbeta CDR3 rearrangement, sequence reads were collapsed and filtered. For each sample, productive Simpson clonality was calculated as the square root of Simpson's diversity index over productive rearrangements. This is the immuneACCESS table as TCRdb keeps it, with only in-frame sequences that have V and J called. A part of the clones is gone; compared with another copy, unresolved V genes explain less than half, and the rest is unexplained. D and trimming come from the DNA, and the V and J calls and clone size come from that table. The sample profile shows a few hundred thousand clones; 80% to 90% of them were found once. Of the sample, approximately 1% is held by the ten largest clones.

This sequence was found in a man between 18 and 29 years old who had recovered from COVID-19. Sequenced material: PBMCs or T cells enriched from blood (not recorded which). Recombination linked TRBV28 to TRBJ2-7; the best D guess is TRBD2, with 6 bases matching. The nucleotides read TGTGCCAGCAGTTTGGGAGGAGCGGACTCCTACGAGCAGTACTTC. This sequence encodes CASSLGGADSYEQYF.